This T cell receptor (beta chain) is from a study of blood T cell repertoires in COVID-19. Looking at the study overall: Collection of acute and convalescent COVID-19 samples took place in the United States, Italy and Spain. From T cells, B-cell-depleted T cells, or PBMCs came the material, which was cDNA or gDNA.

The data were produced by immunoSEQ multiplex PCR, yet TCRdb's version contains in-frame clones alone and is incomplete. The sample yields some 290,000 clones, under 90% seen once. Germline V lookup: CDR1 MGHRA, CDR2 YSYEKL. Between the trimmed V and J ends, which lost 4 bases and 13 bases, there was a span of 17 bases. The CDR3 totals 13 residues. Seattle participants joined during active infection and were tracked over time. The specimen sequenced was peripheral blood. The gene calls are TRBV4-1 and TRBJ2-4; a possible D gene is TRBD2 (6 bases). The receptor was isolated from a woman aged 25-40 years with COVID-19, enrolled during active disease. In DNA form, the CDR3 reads TGCGCCAGCAGCCTACCTGGCGCACTAGCCCAGTACTTC. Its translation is CASSLPGALAQYF.